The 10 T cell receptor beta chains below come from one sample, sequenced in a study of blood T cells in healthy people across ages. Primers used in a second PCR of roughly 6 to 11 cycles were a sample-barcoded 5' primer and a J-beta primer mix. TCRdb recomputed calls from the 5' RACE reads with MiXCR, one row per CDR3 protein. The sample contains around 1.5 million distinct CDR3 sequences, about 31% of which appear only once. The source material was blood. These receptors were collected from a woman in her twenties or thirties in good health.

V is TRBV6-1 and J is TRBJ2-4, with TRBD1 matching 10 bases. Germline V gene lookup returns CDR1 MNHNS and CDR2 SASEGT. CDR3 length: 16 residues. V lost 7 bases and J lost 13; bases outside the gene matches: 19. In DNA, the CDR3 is TGTGCCAGCAAGGGGAAGCCGGGACAGGGGTCGTGGGAGCAGTACTTC. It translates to CASKGKPGQGSWEQYF.

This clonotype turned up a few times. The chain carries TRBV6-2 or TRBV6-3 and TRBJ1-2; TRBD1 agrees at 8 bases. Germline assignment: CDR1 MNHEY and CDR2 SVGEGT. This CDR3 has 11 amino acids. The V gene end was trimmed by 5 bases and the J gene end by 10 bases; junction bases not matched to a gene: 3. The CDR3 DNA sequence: TGTGCCAGCAGTAACAGGGGGAACTACACCTTC. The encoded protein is CASSNRGNYTF.

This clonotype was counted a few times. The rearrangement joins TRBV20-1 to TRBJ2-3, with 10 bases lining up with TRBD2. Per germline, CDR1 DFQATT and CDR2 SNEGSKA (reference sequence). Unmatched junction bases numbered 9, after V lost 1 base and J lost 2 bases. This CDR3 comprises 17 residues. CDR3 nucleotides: TGCAGTGCTAGAGTCGCTAGCGGGAGTGGGCCCACAGATACGCAGTATTTT. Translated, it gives CSARVASGSGPTDTQYF.

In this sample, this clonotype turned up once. CDR3 in DNA: TGTGCCAGCTCCTCAGCGGGAGACCACGAGCAGTACTTC. Protein sequence: CASSSAGDHEQYF. V gene TRBV21-1 combines with J gene TRBJ2-7; the D segment call TRBD2 is taken from the table without a DNA check. TRBV21-1 counts as a pseudogene. The CDR3 contains 13 residues.

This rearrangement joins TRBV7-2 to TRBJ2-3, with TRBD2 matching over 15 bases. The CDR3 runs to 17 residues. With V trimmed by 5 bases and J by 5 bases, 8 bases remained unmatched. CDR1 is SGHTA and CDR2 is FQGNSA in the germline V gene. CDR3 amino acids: CASSRGLAGGREDTQYF. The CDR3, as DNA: TGTGCCAGCAGCCGTGGACTAGCGGGAGGGAGGGAAGATACGCAGTATTTT.

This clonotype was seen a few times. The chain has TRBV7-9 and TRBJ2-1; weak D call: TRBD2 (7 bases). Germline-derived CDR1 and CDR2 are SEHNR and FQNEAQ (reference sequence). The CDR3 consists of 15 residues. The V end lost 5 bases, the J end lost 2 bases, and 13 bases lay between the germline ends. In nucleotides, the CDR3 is TGTGCCAGCAGCAAGGGGGGAGGGGCCTACAATGAGCAGTTCTTC. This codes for CASSKGGGAYNEQFF.

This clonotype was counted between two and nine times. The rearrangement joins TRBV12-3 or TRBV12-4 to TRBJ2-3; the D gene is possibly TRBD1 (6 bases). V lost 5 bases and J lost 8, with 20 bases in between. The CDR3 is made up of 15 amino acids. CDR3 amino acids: CASSLRQVQGVTQYF. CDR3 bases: TGTGCCAGCAGTCTCCGACAGGTCCAAGGAGTTACGCAGTATTTT.

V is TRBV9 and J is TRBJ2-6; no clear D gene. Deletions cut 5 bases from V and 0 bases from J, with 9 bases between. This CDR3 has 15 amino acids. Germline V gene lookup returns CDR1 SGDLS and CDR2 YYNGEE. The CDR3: CASRSGDSGANVLTF. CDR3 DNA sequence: TGTGCCAGCAGGTCAGGAGACTCTGGGGCCAACGTCCTGACTTTC.

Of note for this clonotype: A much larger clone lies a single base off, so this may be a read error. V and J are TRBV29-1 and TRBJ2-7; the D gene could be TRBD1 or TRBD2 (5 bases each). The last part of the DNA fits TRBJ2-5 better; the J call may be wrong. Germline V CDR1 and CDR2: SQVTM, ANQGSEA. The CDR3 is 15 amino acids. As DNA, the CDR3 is TGCAGCGTTGATGGGGCCGGGGCCCCAAGGGAGACCCAGTACTTC. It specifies CSVDGAGAPRETQYF.

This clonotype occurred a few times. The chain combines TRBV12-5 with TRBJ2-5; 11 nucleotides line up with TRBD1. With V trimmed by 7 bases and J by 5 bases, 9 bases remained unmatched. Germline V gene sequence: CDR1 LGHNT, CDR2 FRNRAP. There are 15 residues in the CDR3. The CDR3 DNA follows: TGTGCTAGTGTCCCCGGGACAGGGGGTGTGGAGACCCAGTACTTC. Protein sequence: CASVPGTGGVETQYF.